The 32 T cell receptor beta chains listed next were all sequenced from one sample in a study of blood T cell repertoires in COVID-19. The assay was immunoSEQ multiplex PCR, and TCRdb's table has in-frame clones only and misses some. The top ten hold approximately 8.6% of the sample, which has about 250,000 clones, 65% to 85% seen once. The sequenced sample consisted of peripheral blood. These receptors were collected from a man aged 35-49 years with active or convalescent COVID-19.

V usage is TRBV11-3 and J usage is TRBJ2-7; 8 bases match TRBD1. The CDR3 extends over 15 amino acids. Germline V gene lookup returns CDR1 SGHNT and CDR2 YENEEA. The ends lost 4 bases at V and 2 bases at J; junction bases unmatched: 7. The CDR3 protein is CASSSRTGSTYEQYF. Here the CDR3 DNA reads TGTGCCAGCAGCTCCCGGACAGGGTCAACCTACGAGCAGTACTTC.

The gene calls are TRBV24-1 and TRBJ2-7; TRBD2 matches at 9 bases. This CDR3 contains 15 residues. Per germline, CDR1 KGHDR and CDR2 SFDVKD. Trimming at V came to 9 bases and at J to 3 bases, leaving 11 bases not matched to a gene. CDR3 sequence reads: CATRSVLAGNYEQYF. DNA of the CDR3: TGTGCCACCCGGTCCGTGCTAGCGGGGAACTACGAGCAGTACTTC.

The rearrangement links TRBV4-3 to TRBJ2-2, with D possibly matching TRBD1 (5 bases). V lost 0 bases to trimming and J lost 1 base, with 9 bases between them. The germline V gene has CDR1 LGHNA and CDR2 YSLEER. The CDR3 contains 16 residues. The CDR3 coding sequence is TGCGCCAGCAGCCAAGAACCAGGGATGAACACCGGGGAGCTGTTTTTT. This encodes CASSQEPGMNTGELFF.

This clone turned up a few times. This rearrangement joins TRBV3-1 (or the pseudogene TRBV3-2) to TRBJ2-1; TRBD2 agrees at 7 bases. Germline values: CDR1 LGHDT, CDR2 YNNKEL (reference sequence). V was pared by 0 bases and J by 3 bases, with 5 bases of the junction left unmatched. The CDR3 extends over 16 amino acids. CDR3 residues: CASSQEGRGYYNEQFF. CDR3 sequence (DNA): TGTGCCAGCAGCCAAGAGGGGCGGGGGTACTACAATGAGCAGTTCTTC.

The CDR3 sequence is CASSPRALGTEAFF. In nucleotides, the CDR3 is TGTGCCAGCAGCCCCAGGGCCTTGGGCACTGAAGCTTTCTTT. The chain is built from TRBV14 and TRBJ1-1, with D possibly matching TRBD1 (5 bases). V was clipped by 4 bases and J by 4 bases, with 13 bases between them. Germline CDR1 is SGHDN and CDR2 is FVKESK. This CDR3 is 14 amino acids long.

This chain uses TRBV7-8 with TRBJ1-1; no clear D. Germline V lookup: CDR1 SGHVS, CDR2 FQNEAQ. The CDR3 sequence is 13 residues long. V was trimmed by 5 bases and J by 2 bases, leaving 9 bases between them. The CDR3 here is CASSPGFNTEAFF. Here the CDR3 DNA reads TGTGCCAGCAGCCCGGGTTTTAACACTGAAGCTTTCTTT.

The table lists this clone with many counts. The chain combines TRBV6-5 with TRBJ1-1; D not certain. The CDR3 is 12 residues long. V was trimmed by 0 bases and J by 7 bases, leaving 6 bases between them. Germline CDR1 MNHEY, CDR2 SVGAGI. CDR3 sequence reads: CASSYSAGEAFF. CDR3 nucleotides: TGTGCCAGCAGTTACTCGGCGGGTGAAGCTTTCTTT.

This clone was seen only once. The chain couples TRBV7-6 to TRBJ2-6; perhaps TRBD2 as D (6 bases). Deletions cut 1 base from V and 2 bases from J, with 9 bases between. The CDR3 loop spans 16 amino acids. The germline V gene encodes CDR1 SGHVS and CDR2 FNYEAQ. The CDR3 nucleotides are TGTGCCAGCAGCTTAGTCGGAGGGCCTGGGGCCAACGTCCTGACTTTC. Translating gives CASSLVGGPGANVLTF.

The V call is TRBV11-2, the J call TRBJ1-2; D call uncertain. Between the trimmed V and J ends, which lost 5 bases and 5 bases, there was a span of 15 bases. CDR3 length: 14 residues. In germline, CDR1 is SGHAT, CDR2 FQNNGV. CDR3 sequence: CASSPSGVNYGYTF. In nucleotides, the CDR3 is TGTGCCAGCAGCCCCTCCGGGGTAAATTATGGCTACACCTTC.

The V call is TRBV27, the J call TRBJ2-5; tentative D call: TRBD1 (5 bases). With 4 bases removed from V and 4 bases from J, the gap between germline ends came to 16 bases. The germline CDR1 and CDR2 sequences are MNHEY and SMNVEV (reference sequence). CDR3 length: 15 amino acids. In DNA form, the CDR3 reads TGTGCCAGCAGTTCCCCCGGCAGGGTTGGAGAGACCCAGTACTTC. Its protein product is CASSSPGRVGETQYF.

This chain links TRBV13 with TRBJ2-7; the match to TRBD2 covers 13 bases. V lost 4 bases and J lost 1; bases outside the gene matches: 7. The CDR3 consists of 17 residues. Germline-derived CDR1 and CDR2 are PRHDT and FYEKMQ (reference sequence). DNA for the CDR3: TGTGCCAGCAGCTCCCTCTTACTAGCGGGGGGGTCCTACGAGCAGTACTTC. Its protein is CASSSLLLAGGSYEQYF.

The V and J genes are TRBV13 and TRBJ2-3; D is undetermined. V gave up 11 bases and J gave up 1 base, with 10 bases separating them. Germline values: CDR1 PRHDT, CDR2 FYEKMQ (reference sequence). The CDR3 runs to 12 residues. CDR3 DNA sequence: TGTGCCCGTCCCACGGGCACAGATACGCAGTATTTT. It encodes CARPTGTDTQYF.

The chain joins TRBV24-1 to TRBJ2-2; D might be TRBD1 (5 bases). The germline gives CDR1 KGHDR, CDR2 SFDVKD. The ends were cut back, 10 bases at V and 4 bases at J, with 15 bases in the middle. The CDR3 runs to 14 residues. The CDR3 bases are TGTGCCACTTCCCAGGGTCGGAGCACCGGGGAGCTGTTTTTT. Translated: CATSQGRSTGELFF.

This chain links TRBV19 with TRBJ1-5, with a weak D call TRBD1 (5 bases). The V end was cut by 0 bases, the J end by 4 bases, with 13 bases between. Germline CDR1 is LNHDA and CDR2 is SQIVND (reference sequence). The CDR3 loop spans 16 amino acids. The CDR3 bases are TGTGCCAGTAGTATAGAAGGTGACAGACTTAATCAGCCCCAGCATTTT. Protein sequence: CASSIEGDRLNQPQHF.

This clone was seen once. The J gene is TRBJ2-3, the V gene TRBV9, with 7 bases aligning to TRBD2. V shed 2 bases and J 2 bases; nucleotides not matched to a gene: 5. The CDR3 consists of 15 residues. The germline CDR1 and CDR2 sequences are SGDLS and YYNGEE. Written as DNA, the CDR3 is TGTGCCAGCAGCGTTACTAGCGCTCCCACAGATACGCAGTATTTT. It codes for CASSVTSAPTDTQYF.

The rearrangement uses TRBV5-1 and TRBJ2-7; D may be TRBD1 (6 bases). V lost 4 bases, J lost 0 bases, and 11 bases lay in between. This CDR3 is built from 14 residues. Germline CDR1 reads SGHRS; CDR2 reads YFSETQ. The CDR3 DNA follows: TGCGCCAGCAGCCGTACGGACAGCTCCTACGAGCAGTACTTC. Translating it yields CASSRTDSSYEQYF.

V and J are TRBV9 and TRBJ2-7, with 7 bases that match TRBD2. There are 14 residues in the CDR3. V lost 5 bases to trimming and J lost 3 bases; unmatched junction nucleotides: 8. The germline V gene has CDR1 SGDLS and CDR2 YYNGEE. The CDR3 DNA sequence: TGTGCCAGCAGTGAGGGAGGGATCGGCTACGAGCAGTACTTC. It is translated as CASSEGGIGYEQYF.

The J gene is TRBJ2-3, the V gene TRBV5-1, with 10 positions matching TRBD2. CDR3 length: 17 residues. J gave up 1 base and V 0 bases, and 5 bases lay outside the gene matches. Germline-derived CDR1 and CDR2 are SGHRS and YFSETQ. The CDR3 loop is CASSLEGGTSGTDTQYF. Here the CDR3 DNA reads TGCGCCAGCAGCTTGGAGGGTGGGACTAGCGGCACAGATACGCAGTATTTT.

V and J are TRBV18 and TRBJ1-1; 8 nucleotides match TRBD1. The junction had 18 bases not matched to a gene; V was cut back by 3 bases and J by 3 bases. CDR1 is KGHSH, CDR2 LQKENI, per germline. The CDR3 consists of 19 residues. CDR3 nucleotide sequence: TGTGCCAGCTCACCCGCCCTAGGACAGGGCGGAGGGGGCTACACTGAAGCTTTCTTT. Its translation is CASSPALGQGGGGYTEAFF. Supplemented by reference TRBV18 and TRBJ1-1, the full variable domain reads NAGVMQNPRHLVRRRGQEARLRCSPMKGHSHVYWYRQLPEEGLKFMVYLQKENIIDESGMPKERFSAEFPKEGPSILRIQQVVRGDSAAYFCASSPALGQGGGGYTEAFFGQGTRLTVV.

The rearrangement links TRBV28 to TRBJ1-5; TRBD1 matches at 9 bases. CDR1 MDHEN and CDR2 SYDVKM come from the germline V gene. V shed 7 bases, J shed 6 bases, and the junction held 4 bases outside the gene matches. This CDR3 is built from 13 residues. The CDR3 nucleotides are TGTGCCAGCACGACAGGGGGGGTTCAGCCCCAGCATTTT. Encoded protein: CASTTGGVQPQHF.

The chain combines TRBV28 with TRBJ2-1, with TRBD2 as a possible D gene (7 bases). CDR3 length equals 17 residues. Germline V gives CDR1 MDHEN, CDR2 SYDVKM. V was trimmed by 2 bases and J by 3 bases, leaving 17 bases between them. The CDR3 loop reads CASSLPRGGGLYNEQFF. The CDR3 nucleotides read TGTGCCAGCAGTTTACCCCGAGGGGGGGGCCTCTACAATGAGCAGTTCTTC. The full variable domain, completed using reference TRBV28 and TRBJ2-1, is DVKVTQSSRYLVKRTGEKVFLECVQDMDHENMFWYRQDPGLGLRLIYFSYDVKMKEKGDIPEGYSVSREKKERFSLILESASTNQTSMYLCASSLPRGGGLYNEQFFGPGTRLTVL.

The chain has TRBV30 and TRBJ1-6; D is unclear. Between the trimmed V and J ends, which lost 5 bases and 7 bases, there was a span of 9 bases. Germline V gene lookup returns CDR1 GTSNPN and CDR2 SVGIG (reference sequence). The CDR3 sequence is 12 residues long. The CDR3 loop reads CAWGHSNSPLHF. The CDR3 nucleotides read TGTGCCTGGGGCCATTCCAATTCACCCCTCCACTTT.

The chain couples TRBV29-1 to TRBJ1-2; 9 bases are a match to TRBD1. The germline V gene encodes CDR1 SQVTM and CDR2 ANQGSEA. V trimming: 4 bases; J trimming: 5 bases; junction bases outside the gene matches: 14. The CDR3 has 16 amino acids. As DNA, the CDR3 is TGCAGCGTTGGGCAAGTTGCGGGACAGGGTGCTTATGGCTACACCTTC. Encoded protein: CSVGQVAGQGAYGYTF.

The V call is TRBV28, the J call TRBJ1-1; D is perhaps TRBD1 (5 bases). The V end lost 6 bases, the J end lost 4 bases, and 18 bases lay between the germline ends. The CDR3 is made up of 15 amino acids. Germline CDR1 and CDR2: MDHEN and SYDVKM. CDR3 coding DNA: TGTGCCAGCAGAAGGGGCAGGGCGATGGGCACTGAAGCTTTCTTT. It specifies CASRRGRAMGTEAFF.

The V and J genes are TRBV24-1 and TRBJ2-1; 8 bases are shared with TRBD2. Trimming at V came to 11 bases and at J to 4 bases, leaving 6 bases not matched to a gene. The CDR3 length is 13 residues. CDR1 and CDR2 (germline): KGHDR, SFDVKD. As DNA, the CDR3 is TGTGCCATAGGAGCGGGAGTGTACAATGAGCAGTTCTTC. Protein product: CAIGAGVYNEQFF.

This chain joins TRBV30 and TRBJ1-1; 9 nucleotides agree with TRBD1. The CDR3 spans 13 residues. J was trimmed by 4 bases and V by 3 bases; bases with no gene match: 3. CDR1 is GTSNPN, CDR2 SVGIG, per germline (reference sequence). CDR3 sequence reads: CAWRGTGRTEAFF. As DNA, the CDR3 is TGTGCCTGGAGGGGGACAGGGCGCACTGAAGCTTTCTTT.

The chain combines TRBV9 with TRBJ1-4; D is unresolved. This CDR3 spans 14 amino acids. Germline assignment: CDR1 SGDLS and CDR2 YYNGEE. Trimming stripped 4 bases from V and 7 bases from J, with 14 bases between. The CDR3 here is CASSRGGVSEKLFF. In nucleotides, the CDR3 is TGTGCCAGCAGCCGTGGCGGTGTTAGTGAAAAACTGTTTTTT.

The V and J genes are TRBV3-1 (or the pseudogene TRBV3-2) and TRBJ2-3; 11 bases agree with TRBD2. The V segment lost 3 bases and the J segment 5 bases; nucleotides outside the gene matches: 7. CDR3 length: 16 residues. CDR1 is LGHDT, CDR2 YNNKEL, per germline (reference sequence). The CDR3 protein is CASSQGLSGRGDTQYF. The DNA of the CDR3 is TGTGCCAGCAGCCAGGGCCTTAGCGGGAGGGGAGATACGCAGTATTTT.

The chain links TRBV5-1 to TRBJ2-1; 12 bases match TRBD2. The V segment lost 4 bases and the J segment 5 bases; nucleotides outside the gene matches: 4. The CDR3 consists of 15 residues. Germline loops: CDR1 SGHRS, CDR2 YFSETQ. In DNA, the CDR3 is TGCGCCAGCAGCCTACGACTAGCGGGGGACAATGAGCAGTTCTTC. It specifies CASSLRLAGDNEQFF.

CDR3 bases: TGTGCCACCCAGCCCGGGACAGGGTCGTCCGAGCAGTACTTC. The encoded protein is CATQPGTGSSEQYF. The rearrangement joins TRBV24-1 to TRBJ2-7, with TRBD1 matching over 9 bases. The CDR3 is made up of 14 amino acids. The trim removed 9 bases at V and 6 bases at J, leaving 11 bases unmatched. Germline-derived CDR1 and CDR2 are KGHDR and SFDVKD.

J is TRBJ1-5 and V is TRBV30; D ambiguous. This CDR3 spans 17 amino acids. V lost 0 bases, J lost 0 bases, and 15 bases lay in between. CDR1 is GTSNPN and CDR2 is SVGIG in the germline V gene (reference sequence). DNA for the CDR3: TGTGCCTGGAGTGTAAACCGTAACAAAAATAGCAATCAGCCCCAGCATTTT. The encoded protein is CAWSVNRNKNSNQPQHF. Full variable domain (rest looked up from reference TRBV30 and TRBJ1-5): SQTIHQWPATLVQPVGSPLSLECTVEGTSNPNLYWYRQAAGRGLQLLFYSVGIGQISSEVPQNLSASRPQDRQFILSSKKLLLSDSGFYLCAWSVNRNKNSNQPQHFGDGTRLSIL.

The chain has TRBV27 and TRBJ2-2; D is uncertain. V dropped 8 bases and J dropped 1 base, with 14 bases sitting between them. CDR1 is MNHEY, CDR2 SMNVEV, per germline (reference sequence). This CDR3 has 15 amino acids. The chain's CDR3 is CASGRWAGNTGELFF. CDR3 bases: TGTGCCAGCGGCCGATGGGCAGGGAACACCGGGGAGCTGTTTTTT.